A selection of T cell receptor beta chains follows, all from one sample in a study of early T cells in non-severe SARS-CoV-2 infection. TCRdb ran MiXCR on the 5' RACE reads and lists one entry per CDR3 protein. The table shows some 57,000 distinct CDR3 sequences, with approximately 9.9% occurring only once. Sequenced: whole blood. These receptors all come from an adult who was a healthcare worker with PCR-confirmed SARS-CoV-2 infection or an uninfected control (not recorded which). Each CDR3 is given with its conserved first and last residue. A D gene is named only where the DNA matches it firmly. Some rows have no size entry. The others give once, few or many, or a class for an expanded clone.

CDR3nt,CDR3aa,d_gene,v_gene,j_gene,abundance
TGTGCCATCAACAGACATGGACCCGCTAACTATGGCTACACCTTC,CAINRHGPANYGYTF,NA,TRBV10-3,TRBJ1-2,many
TGTGCCAGCAGCCTCCTAGAGGGGCGATACCAAGAGACCCAGTACTTC,CASSLLEGRYQETQYF,NA,TRBV3-1,TRBJ2-5,NA
TGTGCCAGCAGTACGACTAGCGGGGGGGCCATAGATACGCAGTATTTT,CASSTTSGGAIDTQYF,TRBD2,TRBV6-6,TRBJ2-3,few
TGTGCCAGCAGGAGGACAGCTCCTCTAGCCAAAAACATTCAGTACTTC,CASRRTAPLAKNIQYF,NA,TRBV27,TRBJ2-4,few
TGTGCCAGCAGTGCCGCGGACAGGTTCCAAGAGACCCAGTACTTC,CASSAADRFQETQYF,TRBD1,TRBV25-1,TRBJ2-5,few
TGCGCCAGCAGCTGGGGGTCCGGGAACGAACATGAAAAACTGTTTTTT,CASSWGSGNEHEKLFF,NA,TRBV5-1,TRBJ1-4,many
TGTGCCAGCAGCTTAGGGACCGGTGACACTGAAGCTTTCTTT,CASSLGTGDTEAFF,NA,TRBV7-2,TRBJ1-1,few
TGTGCCAGCAGCCCCCCCCGCCCTTATGGCTACACCTTC,CASSPPRPYGYTF,NA,TRBV7-9,TRBJ1-2,many
TGCAGCGTTGCGGAAGCAGGTCGAGGTCACGAGCAGTACTTC,CSVAEAGRGHEQYF,NA,TRBV29-1,TRBJ2-7,few
TGCGCCAGCAGCTTGGGCCAGGGTCCAGATACGCAGTATTTT,CASSLGQGPDTQYF,NA,TRBV5-1,TRBJ2-3,few
TGTGCCAGCAGCCGGAACAGGGCCACAGATACGCAGTATTTT,CASSRNRATDTQYF,NA,TRBV3-1,TRBJ2-3,few
TGTGCTAGTGGCCAAGGACAGGGGGGCACTGAAGCTTTCTTT,CASGQGQGGTEAFF,TRBD1,TRBV12-5,TRBJ1-1,few
TGTGCCATCAGTGATGCGGGGACCGCGGTAGATACGCAGTATTTT,CAISDAGTAVDTQYF,NA,TRBV10-3,TRBJ2-3,many
TGTGCCAGTTCGAGGGGTCGGGATACGCAGTATTTT,CASSRGRDTQYF,NA,TRBV12-3/TRBV12-4,TRBJ2-3,NA
TGTGCCAGCAGCCAAGATTGGGCCTATGGCTACACCTTC,CASSQDWAYGYTF,NA,TRBV3-1,TRBJ1-2,many
TGTGCCAGCAGTGAAGCGCCCAGAATCACTGAAGCTTTCTTT,CASSEAPRITEAFF,NA,TRBV6-1,TRBJ1-1,NA
TGTGCCAGCAAACCCGGGACCACCGGGGAGCTGTTTTTT,CASKPGTTGELFF,NA,TRBV7-9,TRBJ2-2,NA
TGTGCCAGCAGCTCCTTGACAGGGGGAGCCACTGAAGCTTTCTTT,CASSSLTGGATEAFF,TRBD1,TRBV7-3,TRBJ1-1,NA
TGTGCCAGTAGCGGGAGCCGGGTCGGGACCCAGTACTTC,CASSGSRVGTQYF,TRBD2,TRBV12-3/TRBV12-4,TRBJ2-5,few
TGTGCCAGCAGCTGGGAGAAGGGGCAAGTCAACTATGGCTACACCTTC,CASSWEKGQVNYGYTF,NA,TRBV5-4,TRBJ1-2,NA
TGCGCCAGCAGCCATGCCGGGGGAGGGCCCTACGAGCAGTACTTC,CASSHAGGGPYEQYF,TRBD2,TRBV4-1,TRBJ2-7,many
TGTGCCAGCAGCTTAGATGGCTATGGCTACACCTTC,CASSLDGYGYTF,NA,TRBV7-9,TRBJ1-2,NA
TGTGCCAGCAGCCTGGGACACCTACAAGAGACCCAGTACTTC,CASSLGHLQETQYF,NA,TRBV11-2,TRBJ2-5,few
TGTGCCAGCAGCTTATCCAGGAGCACAGATACGCAGTATTTT,CASSLSRSTDTQYF,NA,TRBV11-3,TRBJ2-3,once
TGTGCCAGCAGTTTAGGTGGAGGACAGCCTTTCTATGGCTACACCTTC,CASSLGGGQPFYGYTF,NA,TRBV12-3/TRBV12-4,TRBJ1-2,NA
TGTGCCAGCAGCCAAGAGAGAGGGGCACCCCAGTTCTTC,CASSQERGAPQFF,NA,TRBV3-1,TRBJ2-1,NA
TGTGCCAGTAGCCCCGGAGGGTTTGAGACCCAGTACTTC,CASSPGGFETQYF,NA,TRBV19,TRBJ2-5,few
TGTGCCACCAGTGATGGGCGAGATACGCAGTATTTT,CATSDGRDTQYF,NA,TRBV24-1,TRBJ2-3,NA
TGTGCCAGCAGTTTACAGGGAGATACTGAAAAACTGTTTTTT,CASSLQGDTEKLFF,NA,TRBV2,TRBJ1-4,NA
TGTGCCAGCAGCTTAGCGCGTTGGGGTGGGCAAGAGACCCAGTACTTC,CASSLARWGGQETQYF,NA,TRBV7-8,TRBJ2-5,many
TGTGCCAGCAGCTTGGCTGGCACCCAGGTCAGCACCGGGGAGCTGTTTTTT,CASSLAGTQVSTGELFF,NA,TRBV5-5,TRBJ2-2,NA
TGTGCCAGCAGTGAATTCGATCAGCAGGGGGTCTACAATGAGCAGTTCTTC,CASSEFDQQGVYNEQFF,TRBD1,TRBV6-1,TRBJ2-1,few
TGTGCCAGCAGCTTAGGGACTGTGGGTGAGCAGTTCTTC,CASSLGTVGEQFF,NA,TRBV7-3,TRBJ2-1,many
TGTGCCTGGAGTGAAGGCGCGAGTGGTGGCTACACCTTC,CAWSEGASGGYTF,NA,TRBV30,TRBJ1-2,NA
TGTGCCAGCAGTTCAGCCGGGACAGGGTCCTACAATGAGCAGTTCTTC,CASSSAGTGSYNEQFF,TRBD1,TRBV11-1,TRBJ2-1,many